This entry lists 27 T cell receptor beta chains sequenced from one sample in a study of cytomegalovirus exposure and HLA in healthy donors. Primers included in the PCR were 60 Vbeta and 13 Jbeta primers. Using immunoSEQ multiplex PCR, the repertoire was profiled, and TCRdb retains in-frame clones only, with some absent. The sample has over 75,000 clones; 67% are singletons. The specimen was PBMCs. These receptors all come from a man aged 25 to 40 in good health and CMV-seronegative.

This chain joins TRBV18 and TRBJ1-1, with TRBD1 as a possible D gene (6 bases). The CDR3 spans 14 residues. V lost 2 bases and J 1 base, leaving 8 bases between the germline ends. The germline V gene has CDR1 KGHSH and CDR2 LQKENI. The CDR3 reads CASSPGQTNTEAFF. DNA for the CDR3: TGTGCCAGCTCACCAGGACAGACGAACACTGAAGCTTTCTTT.

The chain uses TRBV9 and TRBJ2-6; TRBD1 aligns across 9 bases. V trimming: 3 bases; J trimming: 2 bases; junction bases outside the gene matches: 12. Germline CDR1 reads SGDLS; CDR2 reads YYNGEE. The CDR3 extends over 19 amino acids. The CDR3 DNA reads TGTGCCAGCAGCGCCCCGCCGGGACAGGGAGGTACTGGGGCCAACGTCCTGACTTTC. As protein: CASSAPPGQGGTGANVLTF.

The V call is TRBV5-4, the J call TRBJ1-1; 9 nucleotides agree with TRBD1. In germline, CDR1 is SGHNT, CDR2 YYREEE (reference sequence). This CDR3 has 14 amino acids. Unmatched junction bases numbered 5, after V lost 4 bases and J lost 4 bases. In nucleotides, the CDR3 is TGTGCCAGCAGCAACAGACAGGGGGGCACTGAAGCTTTCTTT. Its translation is CASSNRQGGTEAFF.

The chain joins TRBV5-4 to TRBJ2-5, with a possible D match to TRBD2 (6 bases). The CDR3 runs to 13 residues. Germline V gene lookup returns CDR1 SGHNT and CDR2 YYREEE (reference sequence). V shed 2 bases and J shed 4 bases, with 9 bases lying between them. The CDR3 is CASSLGGSETQYF. The CDR3 nucleotides read TGTGCCAGCAGCTTAGGAGGGTCAGAGACCCAGTACTTC.

The chain carries TRBV25-1 and TRBJ1-2; 7 bases match TRBD1. Trimming removed 5 bases from V and 4 bases from J; junction bases left unmatched: 1. The CDR3 spans 12 residues. Germline lookup yields CDR1 MGHDK and CDR2 SYGVNS. The CDR3 nucleotides read TGTGCCAGCAGTAGGGACAGCTATGGCTACACCTTC. It yields the protein CASSRDSYGYTF.

The chain combines TRBV19 with TRBJ2-3; D is perhaps TRBD2 (5 bases). Germline V lookup: CDR1 LNHDA, CDR2 SQIVND (reference sequence). The CDR3 is made up of 15 amino acids. V lost 7 bases, J lost 0 bases, and 14 bases lay in between. In DNA, the CDR3 is TGTGCCAGTACCCCTCTGGGAGTGAGCACAGATACGCAGTATTTT. Amino acids: CASTPLGVSTDTQYF.

The chain couples TRBV7-2 to TRBJ1-5; possible D gene TRBD1, 6 bases. Trimming pared 5 bases from V and 3 bases from J, leaving 11 bases between. This CDR3 spans 14 amino acids. From germline, CDR1 is SGHTA and CDR2 FQGNSA. CDR3 sequence (DNA): TGTGCCAGCAGCCAGGACAGCCTCAATCAGCCCCAGCATTTT. Translating gives CASSQDSLNQPQHF.

The rearrangement links TRBV7-3 to TRBJ2-1, with 11 bases matching TRBD1. The CDR3 loop spans 19 amino acids. Germline loops: CDR1 SGHTA, CDR2 FQGTGA. J gave up 4 bases and V 5 bases, and 16 bases lay outside the gene matches. CDR3 bases: TGTGCCAGCAGCCCGGGACAGGGGGGCGCGGGAGGACTGTACAATGAGCAGTTCTTC. This translates into CASSPGQGGAGGLYNEQFF.

The chain uses TRBV19 and TRBJ1-1; weak D call: TRBD1 (6 bases). The CDR3 is 13 amino acids. Germline V gives CDR1 LNHDA, CDR2 SQIVND (reference sequence). V was trimmed by 6 bases and J by 4 bases, leaving 12 bases between them. The CDR3 DNA is TGTGCCAGTAGGGCGGCACAGGGCACTGAAGCTTTCTTT. It is translated as CASRAAQGTEAFF.

The chain has TRBV7-3 and TRBJ2-1, with TRBD2 as a possible D gene (6 bases). The CDR3 length is 15 residues. Trimming left V 5 bases short and J 3 bases short, with 14 bases between. Germline V gene lookup returns CDR1 SGHTA and CDR2 FQGTGA. This chain's CDR3 is CASSMGGGDYNEQFF. The DNA of the CDR3 is TGTGCCAGCAGCATGGGGGGAGGAGACTACAATGAGCAGTTCTTC. The variable domain in full, completed from reference TRBV7-3 and TRBJ2-1, reads GAGVSQTPSNKVTEKGKYVELRCDPISGHTALYWYRQSLGQGPEFLIYFQGTGAADDSGLPNDRFFAVRPEGSVSTLKIQRTERGDSAVYLCASSMGGGDYNEQFFGPGTRLTVL.

The V call is TRBV30, the J call TRBJ1-6, with 8 positions matching TRBD1. The V gene's germline CDR1 is GTSNPN and CDR2 SVGIG (reference sequence). Losses at the gene ends were 4 bases for V and 9 bases for J; bases not matched to a gene: 11. The CDR3 has 15 residues. CDR3 DNA: TGTGCCTGGATGGGCAGGGGGCATTCTAGTTCACCCCTCCACTTT. Residues: CAWMGRGHSSSPLHF.

The chain links TRBV6-5 to TRBJ2-1; no reliable D call. Trimming stripped 6 bases from V and 7 bases from J, with 13 bases between. Germline values: CDR1 MNHEY, CDR2 SVGAGI. This CDR3 has 13 amino acids. CDR3 in amino acids: CASRTTGSNEQFF. CDR3 DNA sequence: TGTGCCAGCAGGACGACGGGTTCTAATGAGCAGTTCTTC.

A few counts support this clone. The rearrangement joins TRBV5-1 to TRBJ1-2, with TRBD1 matching over 9 bases. V shed 0 bases and J 5 bases; nucleotides not matched to a gene: 8. Germline CDR1 is SGHRS and CDR2 is YFSETQ. The CDR3 runs to 16 residues. The CDR3 spells CASSLGGTDRGYGYTF. In nucleotides, the CDR3 is TGCGCCAGCAGCTTGGGGGGAACGGACAGGGGTTATGGCTACACCTTC.

This chain links TRBV6-6 with TRBJ2-7; D gene uncertain. CDR1 is MNHNY and CDR2 is SVGAGI in the germline V gene (reference sequence). V shed 11 bases and J shed 2 bases, with 13 bases lying between them. The CDR3 extends over 12 amino acids. The DNA for the CDR3 is TGTGCCTGCGGTAGCCGTACCTACGAGCAGTACTTC. This codes for CACGSRTYEQYF.

The V and J genes are TRBV18 and TRBJ1-4; 7 bases align to TRBD1. The CDR3 has 16 amino acids. Germline CDR1 and CDR2: KGHSH and LQKENI. The trim removed 3 bases at V and 8 bases at J, leaving 12 bases unmatched. The CDR3, as DNA: TGTGCCAGCTCACCCGGAAGGACAGGCCGTGGGGAAAAACTGTTTTTT. Residues: CASSPGRTGRGEKLFF.

The V and J genes are TRBV6-1 and TRBJ1-5; D is unresolved. Germline CDR1 is MNHNS and CDR2 is SASEGT. This CDR3 is built from 14 residues. V lost 5 bases to trimming and J lost 4 bases, with 12 bases between them. CDR3 sequence reads: CASSPGLINQPQHF. CDR3 sequence (DNA): TGTGCCAGCAGTCCTGGACTGATAAATCAGCCCCAGCATTTT.

This chain uses TRBV4-1 with TRBJ2-1, with D possibly being TRBD2 (6 bases). The CDR3 covers 15 residues. Trimming pared 0 bases from V and 7 bases from J, leaving 13 bases between. Germline V gene sequence: CDR1 MGHRA, CDR2 YSYEKL. CDR3 DNA sequence: TGCGCCAGCAGCCAAGATCAGAGACTAGATAATGAGCAGTTCTTC. Translating gives CASSQDQRLDNEQFF.

This clone was seen once. This chain links TRBV4-1 with TRBJ1-1; D gene uncertain. The germline gives CDR1 MGHRA, CDR2 YSYEKL. The CDR3 spans 17 residues. Trimming removed 1 base from V and 0 bases from J, with 15 bases in between. For the CDR3, the DNA is TGCGCCAGCAGCCAAGTTCTTAGCGGTTTGCTGAACACTGAAGCTTTCTTT. The encoded protein is CASSQVLSGLLNTEAFF.

CDR3 nucleotides: TGCAGCGTTGAGAAGGCACCGGGGAACACTGAAGCTTTCTTT. Translating gives CSVEKAPGNTEAFF. The J gene is TRBJ1-1, the V gene TRBV29-1; D is unclear. V was trimmed by 3 bases and J by 1 base, leaving 12 bases between them. CDR3 length: 14 residues. CDR1 is SQVTM and CDR2 is ANQGSEA in the germline V gene.

The chain links TRBV27 to TRBJ1-1; 7 positions agree with TRBD1. This CDR3 is 15 amino acids long. With 6 bases clipped from V and 6 bases from J, the junction kept 13 bases outside the gene matches. Per germline, CDR1 MNHEY and CDR2 SMNVEV (reference sequence). CDR3 region: CASSPFGGGASEAFF. The CDR3 nucleotides are TGTGCCAGCAGCCCCTTCGGAGGGGGCGCATCTGAAGCTTTCTTT.

The gene calls are TRBV6-4 and TRBJ1-1; D is undetermined. CDR3 length equals 13 residues. Trimming left V 2 bases short and J 1 base short, with 5 bases between. Germline V CDR1 and CDR2: MRHNA, SNTAGT. CDR3 residues: CASSDGGNTEAFF. The CDR3 region has the DNA TGTGCCAGCAGTGACGGAGGGAACACTGAAGCTTTCTTT.

The V and J genes are TRBV27 and TRBJ1-5; maybe TRBD1 (6 bases). The V gene lost 6 bases and the J gene lost 3 bases, with 12 bases spanning the gap. Per the germline V gene, CDR1 is MNHEY and CDR2 is SMNVEV (reference sequence). The CDR3 extends over 14 amino acids. This chain's CDR3 is CASRKQGSNQPQHF. The CDR3 DNA sequence: TGTGCCAGCAGAAAACAGGGCTCCAATCAGCCCCAGCATTTT.

This clone came up a few times. The chain links TRBV7-8 to TRBJ2-7, with D perhaps matching TRBD1 (6 bases). Germline V gives CDR1 SGHVS, CDR2 FQNEAQ. V lost 1 base and J 3 bases, leaving 16 bases between the germline ends. CDR3 length: 16 residues. The CDR3 nucleotides read TGTGCCAGCAGCTTAGATCCGGACAGAGCTATCTACGAGCAGTACTTC. It yields the protein CASSLDPDRAIYEQYF.

V is TRBV12-5 and J is TRBJ1-2; D ambiguous. The V gene's germline CDR1 is LGHNT and CDR2 FRNRAP. The CDR3 consists of 13 residues. Trimming left V 0 bases short and J 12 bases short, with 14 bases between. The CDR3 sequence: CASGLVPGERNTF. CDR3 nucleotide sequence: TGTGCTAGTGGTTTGGTACCCGGGGAGAGAAACACCTTC.

This clone was observed once. The chain carries TRBV5-6 and TRBJ2-3; 9 nucleotides align to TRBD2. The CDR3 spans 16 residues. The germline V gene has CDR1 SGHDT and CDR2 YYEEEE. J lost 5 bases, V lost 3 bases, and 10 bases had no gene match. The CDR3 sequence: CASSSTWLAGRDTQYF. The CDR3 DNA reads TGTGCCAGCAGCTCGACGTGGCTAGCGGGAAGAGATACGCAGTATTTT.

The chain recombines TRBV4-3 with TRBJ2-5; D might be TRBD1 (6 bases). Germline values: CDR1 LGHNA, CDR2 YSLEER. This CDR3 region has 19 residues. Trimming cost V 0 bases and J 5 bases, with 25 bases left between them. This CDR3 reads CASSQDSFSSLGGRETQYF. The DNA of the CDR3 is TGCGCCAGCAGCCAAGATTCATTTTCCAGCTTAGGGGGTCGGGAGACCCAGTACTTC.

The chain couples TRBV11-2 to TRBJ1-2, with D possibly matching TRBD1 (6 bases). The CDR3 contains 12 residues. V lost 5 bases and J lost 13, with 17 bases in between. Germline CDR1 reads SGHAT; CDR2 reads FQNNGV. DNA for the CDR3: TGTGCCAGCAGCAAGGGGGTAGGGGGAGCCACCTTC. Protein product: CASSKGVGGATF.